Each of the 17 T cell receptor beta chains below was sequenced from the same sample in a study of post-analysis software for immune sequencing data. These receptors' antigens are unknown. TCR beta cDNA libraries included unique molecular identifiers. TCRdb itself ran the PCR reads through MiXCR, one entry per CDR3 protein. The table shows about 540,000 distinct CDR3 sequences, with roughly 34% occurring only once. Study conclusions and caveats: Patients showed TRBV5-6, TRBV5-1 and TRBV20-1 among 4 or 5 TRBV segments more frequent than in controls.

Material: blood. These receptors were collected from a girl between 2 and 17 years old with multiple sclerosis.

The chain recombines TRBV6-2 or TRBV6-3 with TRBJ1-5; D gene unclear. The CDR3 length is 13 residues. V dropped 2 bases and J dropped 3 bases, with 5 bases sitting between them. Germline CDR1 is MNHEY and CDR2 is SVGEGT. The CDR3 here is CASSYVVNQPQHF. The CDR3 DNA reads TGTGCCAGCAGTTACGTAGTCAATCAGCCCCAGCATTTT.

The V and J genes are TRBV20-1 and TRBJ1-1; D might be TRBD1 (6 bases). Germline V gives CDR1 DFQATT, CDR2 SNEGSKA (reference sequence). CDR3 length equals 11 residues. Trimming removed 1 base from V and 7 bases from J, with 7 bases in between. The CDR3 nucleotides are TGCAGTGCTAGAGGGACAGATGAAGCTTTCTTT. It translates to CSARGTDEAFF.

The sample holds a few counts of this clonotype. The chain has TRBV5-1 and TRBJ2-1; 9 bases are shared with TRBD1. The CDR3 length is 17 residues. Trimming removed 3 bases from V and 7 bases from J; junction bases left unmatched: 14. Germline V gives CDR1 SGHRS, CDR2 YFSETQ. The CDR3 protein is CASSSSLQGAGVNEQFF. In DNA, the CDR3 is TGCGCCAGCAGCTCTTCCTTACAGGGGGCTGGGGTAAATGAGCAGTTCTTC.

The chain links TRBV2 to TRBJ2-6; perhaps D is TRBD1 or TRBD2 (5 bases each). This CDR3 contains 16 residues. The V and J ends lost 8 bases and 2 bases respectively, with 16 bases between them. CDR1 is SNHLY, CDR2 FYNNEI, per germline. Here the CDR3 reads CASGTETATGANVLTF. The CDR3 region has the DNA TGTGCCAGCGGGACCGAGACAGCAACTGGGGCCAACGTCCTGACTTTC.

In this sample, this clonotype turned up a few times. This CDR3 is CASSYSLSQGAAGANVLTF. In DNA form, the CDR3 reads TGTGCCAGCAGTTACTCTCTGTCTCAGGGGGCGGCCGGGGCCAACGTCCTGACTTTC. The V call is TRBV6-5, the J call TRBJ2-6; 8 nucleotides line up with TRBD1. Losses at the gene ends were 0 bases for V and 4 bases for J; bases not matched to a gene: 11. The length of the CDR3 is 19 residues. Germline CDR1 is MNHEY and CDR2 is SVGAGI.

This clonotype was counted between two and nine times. The CDR3 DNA reads TGTGCCAGCAGAAACGTCCGTCAGACTGAAGCTTTCTTT. This translates into CASRNVRQTEAFF. This rearrangement joins TRBV6-2 or TRBV6-3 to TRBJ1-1; D is unclear. The germline gives CDR1 MNHEY, CDR2 SVGEGT. Trimming cost V 6 bases and J 5 bases, with 13 bases left between them. This CDR3 region has 13 residues.

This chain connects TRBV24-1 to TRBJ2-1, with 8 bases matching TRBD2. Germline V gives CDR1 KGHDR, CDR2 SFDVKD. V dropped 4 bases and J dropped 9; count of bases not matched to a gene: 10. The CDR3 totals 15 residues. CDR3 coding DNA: TGTGCCACCAGTGAACATGGGACTAGGGATGGTGAGCAGTTCTTC. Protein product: CATSEHGTRDGEQFF.

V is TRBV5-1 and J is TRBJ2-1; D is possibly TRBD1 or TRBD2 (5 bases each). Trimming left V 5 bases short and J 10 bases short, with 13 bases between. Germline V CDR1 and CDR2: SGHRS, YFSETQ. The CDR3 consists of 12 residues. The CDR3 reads CASSHVGEEQFF. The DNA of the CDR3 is TGCGCCAGCAGTCACGTGGGGGAGGAGCAGTTCTTC. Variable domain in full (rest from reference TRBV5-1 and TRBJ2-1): KAGVTQTPRYLIKTRGQQVTLSCSPISGHRSVSWYQQTPGQGLQFLFEYFSETQRNKGNFPGRFSGRQFSNSRSEMNVSTLELGDSALYLCASSHVGEEQFFGPGTRLTVL.

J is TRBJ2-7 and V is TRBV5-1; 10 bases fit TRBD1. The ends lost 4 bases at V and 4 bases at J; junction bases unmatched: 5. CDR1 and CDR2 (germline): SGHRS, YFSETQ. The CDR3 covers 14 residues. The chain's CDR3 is CASSPTGGVYEQYF. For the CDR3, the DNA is TGCGCCAGCAGCCCGACAGGGGGCGTGTACGAGCAGTACTTC.

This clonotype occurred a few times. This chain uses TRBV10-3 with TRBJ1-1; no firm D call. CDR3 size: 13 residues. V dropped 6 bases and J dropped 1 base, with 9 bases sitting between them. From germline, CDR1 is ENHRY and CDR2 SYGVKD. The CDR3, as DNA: TGTGCCATCAGCACGGAGGGGAACACTGAAGCTTTCTTT. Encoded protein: CAISTEGNTEAFF.

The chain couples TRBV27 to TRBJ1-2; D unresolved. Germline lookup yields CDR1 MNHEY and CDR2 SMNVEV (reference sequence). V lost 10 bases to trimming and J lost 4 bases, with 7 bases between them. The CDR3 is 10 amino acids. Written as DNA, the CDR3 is TGTGCCATCCTACCCTATGGCTACACCTTC. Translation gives CAILPYGYTF.

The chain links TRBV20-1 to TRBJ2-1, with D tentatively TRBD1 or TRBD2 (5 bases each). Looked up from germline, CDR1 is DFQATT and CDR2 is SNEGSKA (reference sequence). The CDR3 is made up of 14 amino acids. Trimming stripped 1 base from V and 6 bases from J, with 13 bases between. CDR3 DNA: TGCAGTGCTAGAGTATCGGGGCGGATCAATGAGCAGTTCTTC. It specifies CSARVSGRINEQFF.

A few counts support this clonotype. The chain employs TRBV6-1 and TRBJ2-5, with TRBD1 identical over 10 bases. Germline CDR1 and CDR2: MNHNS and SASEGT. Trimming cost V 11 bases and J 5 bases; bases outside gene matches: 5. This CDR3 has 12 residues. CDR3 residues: CAVGTGVETQYF. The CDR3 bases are TGTGCCGTTGGGACAGGGGTCGAGACCCAGTACTTC.

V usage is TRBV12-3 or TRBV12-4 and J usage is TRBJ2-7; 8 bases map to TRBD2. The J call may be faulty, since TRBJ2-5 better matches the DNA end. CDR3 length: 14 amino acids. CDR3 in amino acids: CASSLTSVDETQYF. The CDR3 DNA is TGTGCCAGCAGTTTGACTAGCGTGGACGAGACCCAGTACTTC.

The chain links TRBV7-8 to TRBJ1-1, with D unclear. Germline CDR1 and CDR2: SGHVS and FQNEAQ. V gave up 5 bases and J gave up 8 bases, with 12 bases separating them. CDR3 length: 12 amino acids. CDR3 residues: CASSARTAEAFF. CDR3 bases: TGTGCCAGCAGCGCCCGGACTGCCGAAGCTTTCTTT.

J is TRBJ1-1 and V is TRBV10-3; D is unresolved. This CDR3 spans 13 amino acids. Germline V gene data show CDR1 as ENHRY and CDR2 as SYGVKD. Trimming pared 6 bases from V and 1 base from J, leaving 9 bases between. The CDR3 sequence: CAIRSDPNTEAFF. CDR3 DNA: TGTGCCATCAGATCCGACCCGAACACTGAAGCTTTCTTT.

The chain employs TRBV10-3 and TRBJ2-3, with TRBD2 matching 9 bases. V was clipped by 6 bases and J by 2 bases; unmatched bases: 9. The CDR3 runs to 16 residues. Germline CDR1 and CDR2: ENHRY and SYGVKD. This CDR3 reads CAIRTAGGPYTDTQYF. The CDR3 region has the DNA TGTGCCATCAGGACAGCGGGGGGTCCTTACACAGATACGCAGTATTTT.